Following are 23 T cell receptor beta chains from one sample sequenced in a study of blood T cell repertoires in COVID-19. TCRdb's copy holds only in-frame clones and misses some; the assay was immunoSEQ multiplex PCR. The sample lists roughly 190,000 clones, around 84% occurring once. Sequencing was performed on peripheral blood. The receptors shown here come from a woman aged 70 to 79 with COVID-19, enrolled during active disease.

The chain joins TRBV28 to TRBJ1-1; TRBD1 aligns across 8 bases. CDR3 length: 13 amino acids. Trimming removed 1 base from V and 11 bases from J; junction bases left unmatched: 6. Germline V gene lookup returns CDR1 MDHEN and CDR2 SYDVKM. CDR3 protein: CASSLSRRTGAFF. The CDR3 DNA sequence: TGTGCCAGCAGTTTATCCCGGAGGACAGGGGCTTTCTTT. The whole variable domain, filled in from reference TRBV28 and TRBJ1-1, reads DVKVTQSSRYLVKRTGEKVFLECVQDMDHENMFWYRQDPGLGLRLIYFSYDVKMKEKGDIPEGYSVSREKKERFSLILESASTNQTSMYLCASSLSRRTGAFFGQGTRLTVV.

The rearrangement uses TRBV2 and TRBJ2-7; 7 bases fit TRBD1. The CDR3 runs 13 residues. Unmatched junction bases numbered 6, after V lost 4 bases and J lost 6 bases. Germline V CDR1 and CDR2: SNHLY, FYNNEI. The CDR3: CASSATGYSEQYF. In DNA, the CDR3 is TGTGCCAGCAGTGCGACAGGGTACAGCGAGCAGTACTTC.

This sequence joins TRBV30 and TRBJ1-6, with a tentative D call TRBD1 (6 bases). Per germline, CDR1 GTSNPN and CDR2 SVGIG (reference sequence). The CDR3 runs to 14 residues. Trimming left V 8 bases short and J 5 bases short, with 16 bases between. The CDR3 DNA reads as TGTGCCCAAGGCGGGGGGCTTCATAATTCACCCCTCCACTTT. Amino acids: CAQGGGLHNSPLHF. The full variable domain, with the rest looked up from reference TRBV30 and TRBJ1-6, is SQTIHQWPATLVQPVGSPLSLECTVEGTSNPNLYWYRQAAGRGLQLLFYSVGIGQISSEVPQNLSASRPQDRQFILSSKKLLLSDSGFYLCAQGGGLHNSPLHFGNGTRLTVT.

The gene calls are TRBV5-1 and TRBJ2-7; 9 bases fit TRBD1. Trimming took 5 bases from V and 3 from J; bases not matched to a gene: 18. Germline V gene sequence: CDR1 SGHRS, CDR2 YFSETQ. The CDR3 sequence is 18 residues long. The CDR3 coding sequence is TGCGCCAGCAGACCGGTGGGGCAGGGACAGGGAAGGGGCTACGAGCAGTACTTC. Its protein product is CASRPVGQGQGRGYEQYF.

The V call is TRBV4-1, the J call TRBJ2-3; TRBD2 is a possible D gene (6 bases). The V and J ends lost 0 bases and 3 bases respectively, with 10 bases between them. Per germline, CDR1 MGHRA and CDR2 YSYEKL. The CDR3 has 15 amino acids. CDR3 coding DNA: TGCGCCAGCAGCCAAGAAGGGCTAGCGACAGATACGCAGTATTTT. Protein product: CASSQEGLATDTQYF.

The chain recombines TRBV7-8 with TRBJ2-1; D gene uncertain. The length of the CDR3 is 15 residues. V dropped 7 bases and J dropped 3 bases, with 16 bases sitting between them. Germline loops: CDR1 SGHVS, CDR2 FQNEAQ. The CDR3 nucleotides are TGTGCCAGCATCCAAGATTATTGGAGCTACAATGAGCAGTTCTTC. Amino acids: CASIQDYWSYNEQFF.

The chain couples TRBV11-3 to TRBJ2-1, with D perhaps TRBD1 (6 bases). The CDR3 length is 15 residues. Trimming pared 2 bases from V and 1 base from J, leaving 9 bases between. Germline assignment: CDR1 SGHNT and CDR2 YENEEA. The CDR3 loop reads CASSLSRGSYNEQFF. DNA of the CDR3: TGTGCCAGCAGCTTAAGCAGGGGTTCCTACAATGAGCAGTTCTTC.

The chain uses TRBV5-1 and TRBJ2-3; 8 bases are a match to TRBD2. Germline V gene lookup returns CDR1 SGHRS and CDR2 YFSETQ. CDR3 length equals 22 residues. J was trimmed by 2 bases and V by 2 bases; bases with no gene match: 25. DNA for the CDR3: TGCGCCAGCAGCTTCTCGGTTTCCAGCGGGAGAGCGAGTGGGTACTCCACAGATACGCAGTATTTT. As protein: CASSFSVSSGRASGYSTDTQYF.

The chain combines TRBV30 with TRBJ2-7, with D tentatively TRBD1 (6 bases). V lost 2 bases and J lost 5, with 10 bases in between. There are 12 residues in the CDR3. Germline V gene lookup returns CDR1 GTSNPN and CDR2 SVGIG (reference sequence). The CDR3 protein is CAWSSNRDEQYV. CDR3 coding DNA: TGTGCCTGGAGTTCAAACAGGGACGAGCAGTACGTC.

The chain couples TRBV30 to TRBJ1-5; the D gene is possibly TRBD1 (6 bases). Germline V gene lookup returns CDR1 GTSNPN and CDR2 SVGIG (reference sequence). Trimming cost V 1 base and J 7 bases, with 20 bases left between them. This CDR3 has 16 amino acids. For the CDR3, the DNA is TGTGCCTGGAGTGCCAGGGGCAGTAGCCTGAACCAGCCCCAGCATTTT. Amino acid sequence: CAWSARGSSLNQPQHF.

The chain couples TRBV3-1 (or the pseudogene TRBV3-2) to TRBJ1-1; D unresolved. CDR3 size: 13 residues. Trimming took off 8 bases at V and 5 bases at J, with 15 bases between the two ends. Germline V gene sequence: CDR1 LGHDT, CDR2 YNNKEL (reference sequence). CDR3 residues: CASGRAERTEAFF. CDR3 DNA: TGTGCCAGCGGGAGGGCTGAAAGAACTGAAGCTTTCTTT.

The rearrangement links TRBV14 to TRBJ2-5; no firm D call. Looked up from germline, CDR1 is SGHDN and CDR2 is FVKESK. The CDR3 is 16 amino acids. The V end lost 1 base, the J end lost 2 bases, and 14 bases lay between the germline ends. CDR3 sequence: CASSQVKYRSQETQYF. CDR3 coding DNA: TGTGCCAGCAGCCAAGTAAAATACAGATCTCAAGAGACCCAGTACTTC.

The CDR3: CASSLTTGGGETQYF. In nucleotides, the CDR3 is TGTGCCAGCAGTTTGACAACGGGAGGGGGAGAGACCCAGTACTTC. The chain has TRBV25-1 and TRBJ2-5, with 8 bases aligning to TRBD2. J was trimmed by 4 bases and V by 5 bases; bases with no gene match: 9. Germline loops: CDR1 MGHDK, CDR2 SYGVNS. The CDR3 consists of 15 residues.

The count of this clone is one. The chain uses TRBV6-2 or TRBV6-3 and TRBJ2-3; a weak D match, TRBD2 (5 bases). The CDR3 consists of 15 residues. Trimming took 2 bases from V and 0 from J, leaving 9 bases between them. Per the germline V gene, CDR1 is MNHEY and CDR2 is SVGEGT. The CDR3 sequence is CASSYGRVSTDTQYF. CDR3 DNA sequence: TGTGCCAGCAGTTACGGGCGGGTGAGCACAGATACGCAGTATTTT.

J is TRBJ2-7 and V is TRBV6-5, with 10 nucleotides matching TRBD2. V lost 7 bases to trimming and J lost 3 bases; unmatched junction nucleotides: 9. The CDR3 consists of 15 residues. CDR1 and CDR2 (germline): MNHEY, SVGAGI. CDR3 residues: CASITPTSGVYEQYF. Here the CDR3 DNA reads TGTGCCAGCATTACCCCCACTAGCGGGGTCTACGAGCAGTACTTC.

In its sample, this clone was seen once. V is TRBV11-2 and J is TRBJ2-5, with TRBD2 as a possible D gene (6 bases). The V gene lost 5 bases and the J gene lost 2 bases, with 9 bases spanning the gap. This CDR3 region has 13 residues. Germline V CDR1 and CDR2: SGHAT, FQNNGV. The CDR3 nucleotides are TGTGCCAGCAGCGGGGGACTGCAAGAGACCCAGTACTTC. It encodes CASSGGLQETQYF.

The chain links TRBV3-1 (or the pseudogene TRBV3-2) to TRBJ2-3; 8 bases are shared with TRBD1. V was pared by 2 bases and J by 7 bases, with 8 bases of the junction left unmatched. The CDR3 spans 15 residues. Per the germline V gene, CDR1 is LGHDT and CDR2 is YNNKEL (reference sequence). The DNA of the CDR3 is TGTGCCAGCAGCCAAATACCGCAGGGGGCGAATACGCAGTATTTT. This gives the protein CASSQIPQGANTQYF.

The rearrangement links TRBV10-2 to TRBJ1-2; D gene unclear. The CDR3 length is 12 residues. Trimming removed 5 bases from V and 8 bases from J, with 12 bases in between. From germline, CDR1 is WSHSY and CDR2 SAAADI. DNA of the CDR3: TGCGCCAGCAGTTTCGGGGAGGGCGGCTACACCTTC. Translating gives CASSFGEGGYTF.

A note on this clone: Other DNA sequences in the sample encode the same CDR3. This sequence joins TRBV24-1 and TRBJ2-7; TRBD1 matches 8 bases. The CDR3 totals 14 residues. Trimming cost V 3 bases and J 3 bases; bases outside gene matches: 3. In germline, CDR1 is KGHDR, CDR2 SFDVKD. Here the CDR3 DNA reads TGTGCCACCAGTGATCCCGGACAGGGCTACGAGCAGTACTTC. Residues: CATSDPGQGYEQYF.

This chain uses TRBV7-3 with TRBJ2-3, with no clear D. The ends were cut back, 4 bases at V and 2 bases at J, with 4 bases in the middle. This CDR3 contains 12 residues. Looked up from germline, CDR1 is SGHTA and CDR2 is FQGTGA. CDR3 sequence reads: CASSSVTDTQYF. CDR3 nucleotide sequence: TGTGCCAGCAGCTCAGTCACAGATACGCAGTATTTT.

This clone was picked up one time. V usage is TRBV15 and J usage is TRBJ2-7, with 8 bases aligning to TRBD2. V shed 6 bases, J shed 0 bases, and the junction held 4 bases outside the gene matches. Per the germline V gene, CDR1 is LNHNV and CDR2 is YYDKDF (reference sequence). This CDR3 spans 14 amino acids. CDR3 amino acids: CATRPGLDSYEQYV. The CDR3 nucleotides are TGTGCCACCAGGCCGGGACTAGACTCCTACGAGCAGTACGTC.

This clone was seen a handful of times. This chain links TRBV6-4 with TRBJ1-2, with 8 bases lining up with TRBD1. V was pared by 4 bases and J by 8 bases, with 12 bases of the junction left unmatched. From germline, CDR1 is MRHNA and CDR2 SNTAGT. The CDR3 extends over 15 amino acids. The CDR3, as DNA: TGTGCCAGCAGTGTCGGAGGACAGGGACCTTGGGGCTACACCTTC. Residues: CASSVGGQGPWGYTF.

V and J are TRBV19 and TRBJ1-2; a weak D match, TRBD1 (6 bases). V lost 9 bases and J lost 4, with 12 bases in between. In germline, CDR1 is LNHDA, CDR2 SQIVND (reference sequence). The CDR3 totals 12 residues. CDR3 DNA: TGTGCCAGCCGGACAGCCGGCTATGGCTACACCTTC. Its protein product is CASRTAGYGYTF. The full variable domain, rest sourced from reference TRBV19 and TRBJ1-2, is DGGITQSPKYLFRKEGQNVTLSCEQNLNHDAMYWYRQDPGQGLRLIYYSQIVNDFQKGDIAEGYSVSREKKESFPLTVTSAQKNPTAFYLCASRTAGYGYTFGSGTRLTVV.